The clone carrying this T cell receptor beta chain turned up a few times. This specimen belongs to a study of T-cell reconstitution after alpha-beta-depleted transplantation in children. For TCRbeta, the library was prepared with unique molecular identifiers. MiXCR was run by TCRdb on the PCR reads, yielding one entry per CDR3 protein. The data hold 210,000 or so distinct CDR3 sequences, with roughly a tenth observed a single time. Trimming cost V 4 bases and J 4 bases; bases outside gene matches: 9. There are 16 residues in the CDR3. Germline CDR1 and CDR2: SGHTS and YDEGEE. The specimen comprised PBMCs from the stem cell graft donor, sampled from the stem cell graft. The clonotype was recovered from a human donor who donated a stem cell graft to a child with acute lymphoblastic leukemia. The V call is TRBV5-8, the J call TRBJ2-1, with TRBD1 identical over 9 bases. The CDR3 is CASSLTGTGLYNEQFF. CDR3 DNA sequence: TGTGCCAGCAGCCTGACCGGGACAGGGTTATACAATGAGCAGTTCTTC.